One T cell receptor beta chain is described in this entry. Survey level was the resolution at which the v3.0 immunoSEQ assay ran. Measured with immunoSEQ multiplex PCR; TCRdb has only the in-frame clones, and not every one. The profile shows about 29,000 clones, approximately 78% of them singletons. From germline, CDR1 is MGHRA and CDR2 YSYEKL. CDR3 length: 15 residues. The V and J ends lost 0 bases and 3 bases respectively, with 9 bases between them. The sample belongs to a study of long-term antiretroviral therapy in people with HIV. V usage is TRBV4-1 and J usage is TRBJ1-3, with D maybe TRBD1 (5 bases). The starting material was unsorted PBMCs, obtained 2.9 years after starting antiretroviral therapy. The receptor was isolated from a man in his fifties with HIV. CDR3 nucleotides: TGCGCCAGCAGCCAAGACAAGGGGAGTGGAAACACCATATATTTT. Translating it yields CASSQDKGSGNTIYF.